Presented here are 18 T cell receptor beta chains from one specimen sequenced in a study of cytomegalovirus exposure and HLA in healthy donors. This PCR relied on a set of 60 Vbeta primers and 13 Jbeta primers. Clones were read by immunoSEQ multiplex PCR, and TCRdb kept only the in-frame ones, dropping some. The sample lists over 80,000 clones; approximately 71% were seen once. Sequences were obtained from PBMCs. These receptor sequences come from a woman between 18 and 29 years old in good health and CMV-seropositive.

The chain couples TRBV5-5 to TRBJ1-5; 8 bases are a match to TRBD1. After removal of 3 bases from V and 4 bases from J, the junction contained 6 bases not matched to a gene. Germline CDR1 and CDR2: SGHKS and YYEKEE (reference sequence). CDR3 length: 15 amino acids. The CDR3 coding sequence is TGTGCCAGCAGCTCGACAGGGGCGCCTAATCAGCCCCAGCATTTT. Amino acid sequence: CASSSTGAPNQPQHF.

This clone was counted a few times. V is TRBV7-2 and J is TRBJ1-2; a weak D match, TRBD1 (6 bases). This CDR3 is 13 amino acids long. Trimming cost V 1 base and J 6 bases, with 9 bases left between them. The germline CDR1 and CDR2 sequences are SGHTA and FQGNSA. As DNA, the CDR3 is TGTGCCAGCAGCTTAGAAACAGGGAATGGCTACACCTTC. Amino acids: CASSLETGNGYTF.

The chain uses TRBV9 and TRBJ2-3; 9 nucleotides agree with TRBD2. Germline lookup yields CDR1 SGDLS and CDR2 YYNGEE. Unmatched junction bases numbered 8, after V lost 3 bases and J lost 0 bases. The CDR3 has 17 residues. The DNA for the CDR3 is TGTGCCAGCAGCGCTCACATTAGCGGGGGAAGCACAGATACGCAGTATTTT. This translates into CASSAHISGGSTDTQYF.

This sequence joins TRBV7-9 and TRBJ2-7; D gene ambiguous. With 3 bases removed from V and 4 bases from J, the gap between germline ends came to 7 bases. The CDR3 length is 12 residues. Germline loops: CDR1 SEHNR, CDR2 FQNEAQ (reference sequence). The CDR3 region has the DNA TGTGCCAGCAGCTTTAATGTATACGAGCAGTACTTC. Its translation: CASSFNVYEQYF. The entire variable domain, with the rest obtained from reference TRBV7-9 and TRBJ2-7, is as follows: DTGVSQNPRHKITKRGQNVTFRCDPISEHNRLYWYRQTLGQGPEFLTYFQNEAQLEKSRLLSDRFSAERPKGSFSTLEIQRTEQGDSAMYLCASSFNVYEQYFGPGTRLTVT.

This sequence joins TRBV7-9 and TRBJ2-2; TRBD2 is a possible D gene (5 bases). V lost 4 bases and J lost 1, with 10 bases in between. CDR3 size: 15 residues. Germline V gene lookup returns CDR1 SEHNR and CDR2 FQNEAQ (reference sequence). The CDR3, as DNA: TGTGCCAGCAGCTCTAGAGCGGTGAACACCGGGGAGCTGTTTTTT. This sequence encodes CASSSRAVNTGELFF. Full variable domain (missing parts from reference TRBV7-9 and TRBJ2-2): DTGVSQNPRHKITKRGQNVTFRCDPISEHNRLYWYRQTLGQGPEFLTYFQNEAQLEKSRLLSDRFSAERPKGSFSTLEIQRTEQGDSAMYLCASSSRAVNTGELFFGEGSRLTVL.

The chain combines TRBV2 with TRBJ2-3; 10 bases match TRBD1. The CDR3 length is 14 residues. Germline loops: CDR1 SNHLY, CDR2 FYNNEI. Trimming removed 6 bases from V and 4 bases from J; junction bases left unmatched: 4. The DNA for the CDR3 is TGTGCCAGCAGACCGGGACAGGGGTCAGATACGCAGTATTTT. This gives the protein CASRPGQGSDTQYF. Variable domain in full (rest from reference TRBV2 and TRBJ2-3): EPEVTQTPSHQVTQMGQEVILRCVPISNHLYFYWYRQILGQKVEFLVSFYNNEISEKSEIFDDQFSVERPDGSNFTLKIRSTKLEDSAMYFCASRPGQGSDTQYFGPGTRLTVL.

This clone was seen a few times. CDR3 DNA: TGTGCCAGCAGCCGACAGGGCTCCTACAATGAGCAGTTCTTC. This sequence encodes CASSRQGSYNEQFF. The gene calls are TRBV6-4 and TRBJ2-1, with TRBD1 matching 7 bases. CDR1 is MRHNA and CDR2 is SNTAGT in the germline V gene. J was trimmed by 0 bases and V by 6 bases; bases with no gene match: 2. This CDR3 region has 14 residues.

The CDR3 protein is CASSTGQGLGNTIYF. In DNA form, the CDR3 reads TGTGCCAGCAGCACCGGGCAGGGGTTGGGAAACACCATATATTTT. The rearrangement joins TRBV5-6 to TRBJ1-3, with a tentative D call TRBD1 (6 bases). Trimming shortened V by 4 bases and J by 4 bases, and 15 bases separated the two germline ends. The CDR3 spans 15 residues. The V gene's germline CDR1 is SGHDT and CDR2 YYEEEE.

This chain's CDR3 is CASSQVGGRGTDTQYF. The CDR3 region has the DNA TGTGCCAGCAGCCAAGTGGGGGGACGAGGCACAGATACGCAGTATTTT. This chain links TRBV4-2 with TRBJ2-3, with a possible D match to TRBD2 (6 bases). CDR3 length: 16 amino acids. CDR1 is LGHNA and CDR2 is YNFKEQ in the germline V gene. Trimming pared 1 base from V and 1 base from J, leaving 12 bases between.

The gene calls are TRBV29-1 and TRBJ2-3, with TRBD2 identical over 10 bases. This CDR3 comprises 18 residues. Trimming took 7 bases from V and 2 from J; bases not matched to a gene: 18. Germline assignment: CDR1 SQVTM and CDR2 ANQGSEA. CDR3 sequence (DNA): TGCAGCGCATACGGTGGGTTCCTAGCGGGGGCCCCCACAGATACGCAGTATTTT. This sequence encodes CSAYGGFLAGAPTDTQYF.

V gene TRBV29-1 combines with J gene TRBJ2-1; D might be TRBD1 (6 bases). From germline, CDR1 is SQVTM and CDR2 ANQGSEA. This CDR3 contains 14 residues. Trimming left V 8 bases short and J 2 bases short, with 16 bases between. In DNA, the CDR3 is TGCAGCACACCCGGGACACAGCCCTACAATGAGCAGTTCTTC. Translation: CSTPGTQPYNEQFF.

The chain uses TRBV10-2 and TRBJ2-1; 9 positions match TRBD2. The CDR3 runs 15 residues. J was trimmed by 13 bases and V by 0 bases; bases with no gene match: 10. Germline CDR1 is WSHSY and CDR2 is SAAADI. The CDR3 region has the DNA TGCGCCAGCAGTGAGTCGGGCGGGAGGGCCTCTAATCAGTTCTTC. This encodes CASSESGGRASNQFF.

J is TRBJ2-1 and V is TRBV2, with 7 bases identical to TRBD1. CDR3 size: 14 residues. Germline values: CDR1 SNHLY, CDR2 FYNNEI. V trimming: 5 bases; J trimming: 10 bases; junction bases outside the gene matches: 11. The CDR3 here is CASSSLTGTVEQFF. CDR3 bases: TGTGCCAGCAGTTCCCTAACCGGGACAGTCGAGCAGTTCTTC.

The chain joins TRBV6-5 to TRBJ2-7, with D hard to call. Germline V gene lookup returns CDR1 MNHEY and CDR2 SVGAGI. CDR3 length: 15 amino acids. V was cut by 2 bases and J by 2 bases, with 13 bases left in between. The CDR3: CASSYGSSGTYEQYF. The CDR3 coding sequence is TGTGCCAGCAGTTACGGTTCGTCAGGTACCTACGAGCAGTACTTC.

The chain uses TRBV7-6 and TRBJ2-1; 8 bases map to TRBD2. The CDR3 is made up of 13 amino acids. Germline loops: CDR1 SGHVS, CDR2 FNYEAQ. Unmatched junction bases numbered 3, after V lost 5 bases and J lost 6 bases. The CDR3: CASSRTSGNEQFF. Written as DNA, the CDR3 is TGTGCCAGCAGCCGTACTAGCGGCAATGAGCAGTTCTTC.

The chain links TRBV19 to TRBJ1-4; 7 positions match TRBD1. Trimming took 5 bases from V and 5 from J; bases not matched to a gene: 8. The CDR3 sequence is 15 residues long. Germline V gene lookup returns CDR1 LNHDA and CDR2 SQIVND (reference sequence). CDR3 DNA sequence: TGTGCCAGTAGTGTGTACAGGGGTTTGAATGAAAAACTGTTTTTT. Translated: CASSVYRGLNEKLFF.

The gene calls are TRBV21-1 and TRBJ2-5; the D segment call TRBD2 is taken from the table without a DNA check. Gene TRBJ2-7 matches the end of the DNA better, so the J call may be wrong. TRBV21-1 corresponds to a pseudogene. The CDR3 has 18 amino acids. The CDR3 here is CASSKPRTVRRGSYEQYF. The DNA for the CDR3 is TGTGCCAGCAGCAAACCCCGAACGGTACGGCGGGGGTCCTACGAGCAGTACTTC.

V is TRBV7-3 and J is TRBJ2-3, with 9 bases fitting TRBD2. Trimming at V came to 5 bases and at J to 5 bases, leaving 14 bases not matched to a gene. Germline lookup yields CDR1 SGHTA and CDR2 FQGTGA. CDR3 length: 17 amino acids. CDR3 sequence (DNA): TGTGCCAGCAGCGCCGGACTGCGGGGGGGCTATAAAGATACGCAGTATTTT. Protein sequence: CASSAGLRGGYKDTQYF.